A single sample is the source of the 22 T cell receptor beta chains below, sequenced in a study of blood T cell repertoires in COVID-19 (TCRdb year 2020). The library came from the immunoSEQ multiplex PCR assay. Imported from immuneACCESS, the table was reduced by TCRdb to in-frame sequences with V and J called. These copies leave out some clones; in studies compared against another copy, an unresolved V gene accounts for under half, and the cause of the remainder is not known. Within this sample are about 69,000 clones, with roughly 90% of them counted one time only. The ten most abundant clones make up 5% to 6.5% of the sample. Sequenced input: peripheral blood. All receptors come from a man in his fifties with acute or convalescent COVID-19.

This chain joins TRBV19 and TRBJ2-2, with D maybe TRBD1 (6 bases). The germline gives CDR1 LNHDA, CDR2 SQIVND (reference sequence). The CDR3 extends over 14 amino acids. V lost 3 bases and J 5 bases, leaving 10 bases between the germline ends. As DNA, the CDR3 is TGTGCCAGTAGTATTGTGGGGGCTACCGGGGAGCTGTTTTTT. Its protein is CASSIVGATGELFF.

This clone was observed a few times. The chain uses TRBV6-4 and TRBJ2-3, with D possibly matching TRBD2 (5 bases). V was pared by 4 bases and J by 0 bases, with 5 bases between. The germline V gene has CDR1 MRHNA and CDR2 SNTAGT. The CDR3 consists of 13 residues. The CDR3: CASSGGSTDTQYF. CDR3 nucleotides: TGTGCCAGCAGTGGCGGGAGCACAGATACGCAGTATTTT.

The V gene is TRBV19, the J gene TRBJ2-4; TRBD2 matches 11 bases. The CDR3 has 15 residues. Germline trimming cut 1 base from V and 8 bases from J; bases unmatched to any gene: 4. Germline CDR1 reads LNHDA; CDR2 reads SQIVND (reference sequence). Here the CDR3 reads CASSIATSGRHIQYF. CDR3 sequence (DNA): TGTGCCAGTAGTATAGCTACTAGCGGGAGACACATTCAGTACTTC.

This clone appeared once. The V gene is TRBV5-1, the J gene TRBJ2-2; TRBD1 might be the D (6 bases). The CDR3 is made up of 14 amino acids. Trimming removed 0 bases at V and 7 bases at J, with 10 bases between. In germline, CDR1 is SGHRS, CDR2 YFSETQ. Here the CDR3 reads CASSLGTVVGELFF. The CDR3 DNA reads TGCGCCAGCAGCTTGGGGACAGTGGTCGGGGAGCTGTTTTTT.

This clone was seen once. The CDR3 protein is CASRGGGGTSDTQYF. The CDR3 DNA reads as TGTGCCAGCAGGGGGGGAGGCGGAACCTCCGATACGCAGTATTTT. The chain is built from TRBV7-2 and TRBJ2-3, with D tentatively TRBD2 (6 bases). Germline V gene lookup returns CDR1 SGHTA and CDR2 FQGNSA. The V and J ends lost 6 bases and 6 bases respectively, with 19 bases between them. This CDR3 contains 15 residues.

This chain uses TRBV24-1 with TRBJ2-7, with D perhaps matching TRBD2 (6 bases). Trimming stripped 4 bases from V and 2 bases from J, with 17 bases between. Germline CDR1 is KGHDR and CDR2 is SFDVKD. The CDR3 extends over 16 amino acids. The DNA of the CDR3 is TGTGCCACCAGTGACCGCGGGACCCCCTCGGCCTACGAGCAGTACTTC. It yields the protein CATSDRGTPSAYEQYF.

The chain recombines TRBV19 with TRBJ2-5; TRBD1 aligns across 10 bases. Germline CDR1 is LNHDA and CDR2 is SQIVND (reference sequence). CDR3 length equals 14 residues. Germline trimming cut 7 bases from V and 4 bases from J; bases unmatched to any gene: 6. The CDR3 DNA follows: TGTGCCAGTAACGACAGGGGGCGCCGAGAGACCCAGTACTTC. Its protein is CASNDRGRRETQYF.

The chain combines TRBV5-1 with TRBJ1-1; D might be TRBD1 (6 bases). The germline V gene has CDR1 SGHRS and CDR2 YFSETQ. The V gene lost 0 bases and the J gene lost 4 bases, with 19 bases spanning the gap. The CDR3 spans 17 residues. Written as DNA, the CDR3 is TGCGCCAGCAGCTTGGCAACAGGGCTGGGTGCAGGCACTGAAGCTTTCTTT. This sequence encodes CASSLATGLGAGTEAFF.

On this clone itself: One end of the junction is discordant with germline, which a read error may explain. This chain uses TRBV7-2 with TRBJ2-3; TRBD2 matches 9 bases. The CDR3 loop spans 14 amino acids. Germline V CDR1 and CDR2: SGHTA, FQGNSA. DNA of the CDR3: TGTGCCAGCAGCTCCGGGACTAGCAGAGATACGCAGTATTTT. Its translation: CASSSGTSRDTQYF.

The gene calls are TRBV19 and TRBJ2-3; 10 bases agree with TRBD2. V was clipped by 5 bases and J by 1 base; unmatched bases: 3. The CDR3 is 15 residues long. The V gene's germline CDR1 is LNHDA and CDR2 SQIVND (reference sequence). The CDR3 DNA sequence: TGTGCCAGTAGTCTCCTAGCGGGAGGCACAGATACGCAGTATTTT. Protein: CASSLLAGGTDTQYF. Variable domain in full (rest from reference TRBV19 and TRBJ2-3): DGGITQSPKYLFRKEGQNVTLSCEQNLNHDAMYWYRQDPGQGLRLIYYSQIVNDFQKGDIAEGYSVSREKKESFPLTVTSAQKNPTAFYLCASSLLAGGTDTQYFGPGTRLTVL.

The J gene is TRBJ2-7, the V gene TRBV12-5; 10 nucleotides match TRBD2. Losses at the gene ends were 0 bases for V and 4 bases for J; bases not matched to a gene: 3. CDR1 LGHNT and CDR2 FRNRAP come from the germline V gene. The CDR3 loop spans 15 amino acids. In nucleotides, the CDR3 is TGTGCTAGTGGTTTGGTTCTAGCGGGAGAGTACGAGCAGTACTTC. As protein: CASGLVLAGEYEQYF. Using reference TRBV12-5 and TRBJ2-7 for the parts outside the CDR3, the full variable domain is DARVTQTPRHKVTEMGQEVTMRCQPILGHNTVFWYRQTMMQGLELLAYFRNRAPLDDSGMPKDRFSAEMPDATLATLKIQPSEPRDSAVYFCASGLVLAGEYEQYFGPGTRLTVT.

The CDR3 sequence is CASSFGVVSEQYF. CDR3 sequence (DNA): TGTGCCAGCAGCTTCGGTGTAGTTTCCGAGCAGTACTTC. The V and J genes are TRBV5-4 and TRBJ2-7; the D is unclear. This CDR3 region has 13 residues. With 2 bases removed from V and 6 bases from J, the gap between germline ends came to 12 bases. Looked up from germline, CDR1 is SGHNT and CDR2 is YYREEE (reference sequence).

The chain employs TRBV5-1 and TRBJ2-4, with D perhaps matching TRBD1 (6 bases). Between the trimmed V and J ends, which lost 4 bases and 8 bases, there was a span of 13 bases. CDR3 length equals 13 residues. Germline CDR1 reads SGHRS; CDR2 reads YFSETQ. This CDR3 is CASSRDTADIQYF. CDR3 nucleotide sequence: TGCGCCAGCAGCCGGGACACGGCGGACATTCAGTACTTC.

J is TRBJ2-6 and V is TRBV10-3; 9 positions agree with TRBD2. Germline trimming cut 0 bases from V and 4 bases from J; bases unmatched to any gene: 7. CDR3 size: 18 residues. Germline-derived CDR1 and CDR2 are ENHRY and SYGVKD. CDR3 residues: CAISESAGGPGGANVLTF. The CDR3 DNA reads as TGTGCCATCAGTGAGTCGGCGGGAGGGCCGGGAGGGGCCAACGTCCTGACTTTC.

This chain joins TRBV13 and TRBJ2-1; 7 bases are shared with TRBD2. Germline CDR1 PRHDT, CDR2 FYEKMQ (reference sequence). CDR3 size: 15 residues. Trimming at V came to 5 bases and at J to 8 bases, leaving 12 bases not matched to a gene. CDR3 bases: TGTGCCAGCAGCCCCGGACTAGGGAGTACCGATGAGCAGTTCTTC. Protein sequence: CASSPGLGSTDEQFF.

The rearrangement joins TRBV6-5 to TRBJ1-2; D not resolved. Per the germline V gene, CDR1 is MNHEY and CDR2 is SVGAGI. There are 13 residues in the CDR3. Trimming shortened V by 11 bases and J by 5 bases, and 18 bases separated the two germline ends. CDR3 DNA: TGTGCCGGAGAATCGGGAGAGCTGTATGGCTACACCTTC. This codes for CAGESGELYGYTF.

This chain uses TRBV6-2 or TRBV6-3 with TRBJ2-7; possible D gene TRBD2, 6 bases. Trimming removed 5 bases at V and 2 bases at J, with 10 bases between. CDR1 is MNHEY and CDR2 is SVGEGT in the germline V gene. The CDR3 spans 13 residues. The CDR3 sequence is CASSPRGTYEQYF. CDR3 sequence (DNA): TGTGCCAGCAGTCCGCGGGGCACCTACGAGCAGTACTTC.

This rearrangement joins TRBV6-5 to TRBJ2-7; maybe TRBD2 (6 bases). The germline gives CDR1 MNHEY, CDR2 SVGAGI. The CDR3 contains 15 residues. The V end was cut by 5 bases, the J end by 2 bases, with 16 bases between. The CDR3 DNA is TGTGCCAGCAGTATCCCCCGCGGGAAAGCCTACGAGCAGTACTTC. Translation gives CASSIPRGKAYEQYF.

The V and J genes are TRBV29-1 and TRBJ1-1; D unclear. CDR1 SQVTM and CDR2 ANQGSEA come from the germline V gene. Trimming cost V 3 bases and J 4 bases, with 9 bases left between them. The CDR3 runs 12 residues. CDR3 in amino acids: CSVEKSRTEAFF. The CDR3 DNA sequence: TGCAGCGTTGAGAAGTCGCGCACTGAAGCTTTCTTT.

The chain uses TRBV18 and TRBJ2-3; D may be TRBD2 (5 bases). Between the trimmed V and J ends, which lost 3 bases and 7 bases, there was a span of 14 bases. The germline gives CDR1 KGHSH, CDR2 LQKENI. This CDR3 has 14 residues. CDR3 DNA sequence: TGTGCCAGCTCACCCCCGGGAAAGGGTAATACGCAGTATTTT. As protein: CASSPPGKGNTQYF. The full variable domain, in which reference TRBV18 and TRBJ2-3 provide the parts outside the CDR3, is NAGVMQNPRHLVRRRGQEARLRCSPMKGHSHVYWYRQLPEEGLKFMVYLQKENIIDESGMPKERFSAEFPKEGPSILRIQQVVRGDSAAYFCASSPPGKGNTQYFGPGTRLTVL.

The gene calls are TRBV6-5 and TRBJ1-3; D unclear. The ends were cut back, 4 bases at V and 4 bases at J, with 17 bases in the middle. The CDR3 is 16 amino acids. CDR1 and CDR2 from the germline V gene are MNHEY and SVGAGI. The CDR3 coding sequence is TGTGCCAGCAGTTCCTCCGGAGGTGTGTTGGGAAACACCATATATTTT. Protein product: CASSSSGGVLGNTIYF.

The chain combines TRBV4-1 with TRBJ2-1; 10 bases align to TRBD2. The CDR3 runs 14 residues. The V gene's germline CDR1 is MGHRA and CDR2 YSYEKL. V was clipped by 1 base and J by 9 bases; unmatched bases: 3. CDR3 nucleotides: TGCGCCAGCAGCCAAGGCCTAGCGGGAGTTGAGCAGTTCTTC. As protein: CASSQGLAGVEQFF.